This TCR beta chain is from a study of T cell repertoires in cytomegalovirus infection. At the level of the study: CMV infection and matching HLA type were both indicated by public TCR beta signatures. Study observations and caveats: Predominance within the ex vivo response was attributable to HLA-C-restricted CMV-specific TCR beta clonotypes. Cumulative public TCR beta family frequency identified CMV carriers with the relevant HLA.

Of note for this clonotype: What it binds is not known.

TCRdb re-analysed the reads in MiXCR, keeping a single row per CDR3 protein. This sample yields roughly 570,000 distinct CDR3 sequences, of which about 39% are seen a single time; 48% belongs to the top ten. Germline assignment: CDR1 SGHAT and CDR2 FQNNGV. The CDR3 consists of 16 residues. V shed 6 bases and J 9 bases; nucleotides not matched to a gene: 13. The sequence came from a human donor in good health (CMV status not recorded). Some clones in this sample may be carry-over from other donors' samples. Sample: cultured PBMCs, taken from culture after CMV antigen stimulation. The V gene is TRBV11-2, the J gene TRBJ2-3, with TRBD2 matching over 12 bases. This CDR3 reads CASSWTSGIQGQTQYF. The CDR3, as DNA: TGTGCCAGCAGTTGGACTAGCGGGATTCAGGGGCAAACGCAGTATTTT.